This TCR beta chain was sequenced in a study of blood T cell repertoires in COVID-19. Study background: Acute-phase and convalescent COVID-19 samples originated in the United States, Italy and Spain. Sources were T cells, B-cell-depleted T cells, or PBMCs; the material itself was cDNA or gDNA.

In germline, CDR1 is KGHDR, CDR2 SFDVKD. This CDR3 comprises 14 residues. J gave up 3 bases and V 7 bases, and 3 bases lay outside the gene matches. In the authors' workflow: From reference gene primer amplification, estimates of nucleated cell counts were derived. Assay used: immunoSEQ multiplex PCR; TCRdb lists only in-frame clones, some missing. The DNA was the basis for D and trimming; V, J and clone size are from that table. The sample holds around 92,000 clones; roughly 88% are singletons and the top ten take about 25%. This chain links TRBV24-1 with TRBJ2-3; 10 bases are a match to TRBD1. The TCR originated in a human donor in a cohort sampled during active COVID-19. Sample: peripheral blood. The CDR3 region is CATRGTGVTDTQYF. As DNA, the CDR3 is TGTGCCACCAGGGGGACAGGGGTAACAGATACGCAGTATTTT.